The 15 T cell receptor beta chains below all came from one sample that was sequenced in a study of technical replicates of blood from a few donors. Some clones are missing from TCRdb's copy, which holds only in-frame ones; the method was immunoSEQ multiplex PCR. The table includes about 76,000 clones, approximately 94% detected once. The specimen was T cells isolated from PBMCs. The receptors shown here come from a human donor in good health.

The chain couples TRBV11-2 to TRBJ2-4; tentatively, D is TRBD2 (7 bases). CDR1 is SGHAT and CDR2 is FQNNGV in the germline V gene. The CDR3 consists of 13 residues. Trimming removed 2 bases from V and 8 bases from J, with 10 bases in between. The CDR3: CASSLTGRDIQYF. The CDR3 nucleotides are TGTGCCAGCAGCTTAACAGGGAGGGACATTCAGTACTTC.

This rearrangement joins TRBV7-8 to TRBJ2-3; 11 bases agree with TRBD2. The junction had 16 bases not matched to a gene; V was cut back by 5 bases and J by 0 bases. The length of the CDR3 is 20 residues. CDR1 SGHVS and CDR2 FQNEAQ come from the germline V gene. CDR3 protein: CASSHTSGSPVVYSTDTQYF. CDR3 bases: TGTGCCAGCAGCCATACTAGCGGGAGTCCTGTCGTGTATAGCACAGATACGCAGTATTTT.

CDR3 amino acids: CASSPGTGREKLFF. The CDR3, as DNA: TGTGCCAGCAGCCCAGGGACAGGGCGGGAAAAACTGTTTTTT. V gene TRBV14 combines with J gene TRBJ1-4; 9 positions agree with TRBD1. Germline CDR1 is SGHDN and CDR2 is FVKESK. The CDR3 extends over 14 amino acids. The V and J ends lost 4 bases and 8 bases, in that order; junction bases with no gene match: 5.

The chain couples TRBV7-2 to TRBJ2-1, with D perhaps TRBD2 (6 bases). V was cut by 5 bases and J by 9 bases, with 11 bases left in between. CDR1 is SGHTA and CDR2 is FQGNSA in the germline V gene. This CDR3 is built from 12 residues. In DNA, the CDR3 is TGTGCCAGCAGCCCTAGCGTTAGTGAGCAGTTCTTC. Its protein product is CASSPSVSEQFF.

J is TRBJ2-3 and V is TRBV9; D is ambiguous. From germline, CDR1 is SGDLS and CDR2 YYNGEE. The CDR3 totals 14 residues. Trimming took 4 bases from V and 2 from J, leaving 11 bases between them. CDR3 loop: CASSPRVFTDTQYF. The CDR3 bases are TGTGCCAGCAGCCCCCGGGTCTTCACAGATACGCAGTATTTT.

The gene calls are TRBV19 and TRBJ2-2; TRBD2 matches 11 bases. Trimming cost V 10 bases and J 5 bases; bases outside gene matches: 3. The CDR3 is 13 residues long. Germline V CDR1 and CDR2: LNHDA, SQIVND (reference sequence). The CDR3 region has the DNA TGTGCCACTAGACTAGCGGGAACCGGGGAGCTGTTTTTT. This translates into CATRLAGTGELFF.

J is TRBJ2-2 and V is TRBV7-9, with 8 positions matching TRBD1. Unmatched junction bases numbered 16, after V lost 1 base and J lost 6 bases. CDR1 is SEHNR and CDR2 is FQNEAQ in the germline V gene (reference sequence). The CDR3 length is 19 residues. CDR3 region: CASSLELPGGIKVSGELFF. In DNA, the CDR3 is TGTGCCAGCAGCTTAGAATTACCAGGGGGCATTAAGGTCTCCGGGGAGCTGTTTTTT.

The gene calls are TRBV6-5 and TRBJ1-2; tentatively, D is TRBD1 (5 bases). CDR1 and CDR2 from the germline V gene are MNHEY and SVGAGI. The CDR3 runs 15 residues. Trimming left V 8 bases short and J 0 bases short, with 16 bases between. CDR3 DNA sequence: TGTGCCAGCGTAGAAGGGGCGCGCCCTAACTATGGCTACACCTTC. This gives the protein CASVEGARPNYGYTF.

The chain joins TRBV9 to TRBJ2-7; TRBD1 matches at 9 bases. The CDR3 is made up of 14 amino acids. From germline, CDR1 is SGDLS and CDR2 YYNGEE. V lost 3 bases to trimming and J lost 3 bases; unmatched junction nucleotides: 4. The CDR3 DNA sequence: TGTGCCAGCAGCGCGGGACAGGGAGGCTACGAGCAGTACTTC. Translating gives CASSAGQGGYEQYF.

V is TRBV5-1 and J is TRBJ2-7; possible D gene TRBD1, 6 bases. Between the trimmed V and J ends, which lost 3 bases and 5 bases, there was a span of 27 bases. Germline V gene sequence: CDR1 SGHRS, CDR2 YFSETQ. This CDR3 region has 18 residues. The CDR3 here is CASSSILLGTIDDHEQYF. The CDR3 region has the DNA TGCGCCAGCAGCTCGATCTTACTTGGGACAATCGACGACCACGAGCAGTACTTC. Drawing the rest from reference TRBV5-1 and TRBJ2-7, the complete variable domain is KAGVTQTPRYLIKTRGQQVTLSCSPISGHRSVSWYQQTPGQGLQFLFEYFSETQRNKGNFPGRFSGRQFSNSRSEMNVSTLELGDSALYLCASSSILLGTIDDHEQYFGPGTRLTVT.

The gene calls are TRBV7-9 and TRBJ2-3, with D unclear. From germline, CDR1 is SEHNR and CDR2 FQNEAQ (reference sequence). The CDR3 is 12 amino acids. Deletions cut 3 bases from V and 4 bases from J, with 5 bases between. The CDR3: CASSFVSDTQYF. The CDR3 region has the DNA TGTGCCAGCAGCTTCGTGTCAGATACGCAGTATTTT.

The CDR3 region is CASSDRRDEQFF. In nucleotides, the CDR3 is TGTGCCAGCAGTGATCGGAGGGACGAGCAGTTCTTC. The chain has TRBV6-1 and TRBJ2-1, with D tentatively TRBD2 (6 bases). CDR1 MNHNS and CDR2 SASEGT come from the germline V gene. Deletions cut 3 bases from V and 10 bases from J, with 10 bases between. The CDR3 is made up of 12 amino acids.

This rearrangement joins TRBV28 to TRBJ1-2, with 9 bases identical to TRBD1. The CDR3 is made up of 13 amino acids. Per the germline V gene, CDR1 is MDHEN and CDR2 is SYDVKM. V lost 3 bases, J lost 8 bases, and 4 bases stayed unmatched. Here the CDR3 reads CASSLGTGTGYTF. In nucleotides, the CDR3 is TGTGCCAGCAGTTTGGGGACAGGGACAGGCTACACCTTC.

The rearrangement uses TRBV19 and TRBJ1-2; 9 bases fit TRBD1. The CDR3 is 17 residues long. The junction had 11 bases not matched to a gene; V was cut back by 2 bases and J by 4 bases. From germline, CDR1 is LNHDA and CDR2 SQIVND (reference sequence). The CDR3 nucleotides read TGTGCCAGTAGTATACTTACCTTGACAGGGGGTACCTATGGCTACACCTTC. Translated: CASSILTLTGGTYGYTF.

This clone is a singleton in its sample. The V and J genes are TRBV11-3 and TRBJ2-2, with 11 bases lining up with TRBD2. Looked up from germline, CDR1 is SGHNT and CDR2 is YENEEA. The CDR3 totals 16 residues. The V gene end was trimmed by 4 bases and the J gene end by 7 bases; junction bases not matched to a gene: 8. DNA for the CDR3: TGTGCCAGCAGCTCCCTAGCGGGAGGTTTAGGCGGGGAGCTGTTTTTT. It yields the protein CASSSLAGGLGGELFF.